The rows below give T cell receptor beta chains drawn from one sample of a study of T cells in Graves' hyperthyroidism and ophthalmopathy. MiXCR, applied by TCRdb to the multiplex PCR reads, yields one record per CDR3 protein. The table shows around 500,000 distinct CDR3 sequences, with around a fifth occurring only once. The sample was blood. These TCRs come from a woman in her 70s with Graves' ophthalmopathy. The CDR3 runs from the conserved cysteine through the conserved F or W. A D gene is named only where the DNA matches it firmly. Only part of the rows carry a size: once, few, many, or a class if the clone is expanded.

CDR3 length,clone size,V gene,D gene,J gene,CDR3 protein,CDR3 DNA
13,few,TRBV7-9,.,TRBJ1-2,CASSLKTSHGYTF,TGTGCCAGCAGCTTAAAGACCAGTCATGGCTACACCTTC
15,.,TRBV30,.,TRBJ1-5,CAWSVPLIGNQPQHF,TGTGCCTGGAGTGTTCCCCTCATAGGCAATCAGCCCCAGCATTTT
13,.,TRBV30,.,TRBJ2-3,CAWIVRGTDTQYF,TGTGCCTGGATCGTGAGGGGCACAGATACGCAGTATTTT
12,.,TRBV18,TRBD2,TRBJ2-3,CASSPITGGQYF,TGTGCCAGCTCACCTATAACGGGAGGGCAGTATTTT
15,many,TRBV27,.,TRBJ1-6,CASSSESSYNSPLHF,TGTGCCAGCAGTTCCGAGAGCTCCTATAATTCACCCCTCCACTTT
13,many,TRBV20-1,.,TRBJ2-1,CSAPETSYNEQFF,TGCAGTGCTCCGGAGACTAGCTACAATGAGCAGTTCTTC
14,many,TRBV7-8,.,TRBJ1-1,CASSRRQLSTEAFF,TGTGCCAGCAGCCGGAGACAGTTAAGCACTGAAGCTTTCTTT
14,few,TRBV27,.,TRBJ1-2,CASTLNGGARGYTF,TGTGCCAGCACCTTAAACGGGGGGGCGCGAGGCTACACCTTC
15,many,TRBV11-2,.,TRBJ2-3,CASSLVWGRPDTQYF,TGTGCCAGCAGCTTAGTATGGGGTCGACCAGATACGCAGTATTTT
15,many,TRBV12-3/TRBV12-4,TRBD2,TRBJ2-2,CASSRTSGYTGELFF,TGTGCCAGCAGTCGGACTAGCGGATACACCGGGGAGCTGTTTTTT
13,many,TRBV12-3/TRBV12-4,.,TRBJ1-2,CASSLEARGGYTF,TGTGCCAGCAGTTTAGAGGCTCGAGGTGGCTACACCTTC
16,.,TRBV30,.,TRBJ1-5,CAWSVKGGGGGQPQHF,TGTGCCTGGAGTGTAAAGGGGGGTGGGGGCGGTCAGCCCCAGCATTTT
17,many,TRBV2,TRBD2,TRBJ2-7,CASSDPGTSGGSYEQYF,TGTGCCAGCAGTGATCCGGGGACTAGCGGGGGTTCCTACGAGCAGTACTTC